This TCR beta chain was recorded in a study of T cells in Graves' hyperthyroidism and ophthalmopathy. Notes on the study in general: Within blood appeared most thyroid clonotypes that had expanded above 0.001.

With 5 bases removed from V and 0 bases from J, the gap between germline ends came to 20 bases. The CDR3 runs to 18 residues. Per the germline V gene, CDR1 is SEHNR and CDR2 is FQNEAQ (reference sequence). It was RNA transcripts that yielded the amplified TCR beta CDR3 regions. HTBI primers were the set used in a first-round RT-PCR of the TCR CDR3. MiXCR, run by TCRdb on the multiplex PCR reads, gives a single entry per CDR3 protein. The sample records some 740,000 distinct CDR3 sequences, 13% to 15% being singletons. Stable hyperthyroidism: no ophthalmopathy progression over 18 months of follow-up. This clonotype was found a few times. As yet, its antigen is unknown.

The chain recombines TRBV7-9 with TRBJ1-5; D not resolved. The clonotype comes from a woman aged 18-29 years with Graves' hyperthyroidism. The sequenced sample consisted of blood. Written as DNA, the CDR3 is TGTGCCAGCAGCAGACTTATAGGAGGTGACTATAGCAATCAGCCCCAGCATTTT. Translated, it gives CASSRLIGGDYSNQPQHF.